The 14 T cell receptor beta chains in this list originate from one sample, sequenced in a study of human T cells and chemical hapten exposure. TCRdb independently ran MiXCR on the RACE reads; one entry per CDR3 protein. The data hold a few hundred thousand distinct CDR3 sequences, with around 4.8% observed a single time. Noted time point: patch test 1, 2 weeks after DPC sensitization. As to treatment: therapeutic diphenylcyclopropenone sensitization with weekly scalp DPC. This specimen was whole blood, taken in connection with sensitization to the hapten diphenylcyclopropenone (DPC). These receptors were obtained from a woman aged 45-60 years with alopecia areata. Some clones in this sample may be carry-over from other donors' samples.

This clonotype was detected ten times or more. This rearrangement joins TRBV6-2 or TRBV6-3 to TRBJ2-5, with D possibly called TRBD1 or TRBD2 (7 bases each). Trimming left V 5 bases short and J 5 bases short, with 15 bases between. CDR1 is MNHEY and CDR2 is SVGEGT in the germline V gene. CDR3 length equals 14 residues. CDR3 in amino acids: CASSPRQGGETQYF. The CDR3 nucleotides read TGTGCCAGCAGTCCGCGACAGGGAGGGGAGACCCAGTACTTC.

This clonotype was seen a few times. The rearrangement links TRBV6-1 to TRBJ1-1; TRBD1 might be the D (6 bases). Germline CDR1 reads MNHNS; CDR2 reads SASEGT. The CDR3 totals 12 residues. CDR3 DNA sequence: TGTGCAAACCGGGACATAAGTCATGAAGCTTTCTTT. Translating it yields CANRDISHEAFF.

This clonotype was picked up many times. This chain links TRBV7-6 with TRBJ1-3; D remains unclear. V gave up 6 bases and J gave up 4 bases, with 16 bases separating them. CDR3 size: 15 residues. Germline V gives CDR1 SGHVS, CDR2 FNYEAQ. CDR3 residues: CASSTGEVLGNTIYF. CDR3 bases: TGTGCCAGCAGTACCGGGGAGGTTCTAGGAAACACCATATATTTT.

This clonotype was observed many times. V is TRBV11-2 and J is TRBJ1-4, with unresolved D. Germline V gene data show CDR1 as SGHAT and CDR2 as FQNNGV. CDR3 length equals 15 residues. Trimming stripped 1 base from V and 3 bases from J, with 9 bases between. The CDR3 loop reads CASSLVKGANEKLFF. The CDR3 coding sequence is TGTGCCAGCAGCTTAGTGAAGGGAGCTAATGAAAAACTGTTTTTT.

This clonotype was detected many times. The J gene is TRBJ1-6, the V gene TRBV18; maybe TRBD1 (6 bases). The CDR3 totals 12 residues. Trimming removed 4 bases from V and 11 bases from J, with 9 bases in between. In germline, CDR1 is KGHSH, CDR2 LQKENI. The CDR3 DNA follows: TGTGCCAGCTCACGGGACAAAGCACCCCTCCACTTT. The encoded protein is CASSRDKAPLHF. Full variable domain (rest looked up from reference TRBV18 and TRBJ1-6): NAGVMQNPRHLVRRRGQEARLRCSPMKGHSHVYWYRQLPEEGLKFMVYLQKENIIDESGMPKERFSAEFPKEGPSILRIQQVVRGDSAAYFCASSRDKAPLHFGNGTRLTVT.

This clonotype showed up just a few times. V is TRBV3-1 and J is TRBJ2-5; 7 bases line up with TRBD2. This CDR3 is 18 amino acids long. The germline gives CDR1 LGHDT, CDR2 YNNKEL (reference sequence). V was clipped by 0 bases and J by 9 bases; unmatched bases: 19. The CDR3 region is CASSQDALILTSRGAQYF. CDR3 DNA: TGTGCCAGCAGCCAAGATGCTTTAATTTTGACTAGTCGGGGGGCCCAGTACTTC.

This clonotype was counted ten times or more. The V and J genes are TRBV20-1 and TRBJ2-7, with D tentatively TRBD1 (5 bases). There are 13 residues in the CDR3. Trimming cost V 0 bases and J 4 bases, with 10 bases left between them. Germline V gene data show CDR1 as DFQATT and CDR2 as SNEGSKA (reference sequence). CDR3 sequence (DNA): TGCAGTGCTAGAGAAGGTCCAGGGTACGAGCAGTACTTC. Translated, it gives CSAREGPGYEQYF.

The table lists this clonotype with many counts. The chain is built from TRBV6-5 and TRBJ2-1, with TRBD2 matching 7 bases. The junction had 5 bases not matched to a gene; V was cut back by 1 base and J by 8 bases. The CDR3 runs 14 residues. The germline CDR1 and CDR2 sequences are MNHEY and SVGAGI. Written as DNA, the CDR3 is TGTGCCAGCAGTTACTTGGCGGGAGATGATGAGCAGTTCTTC. Translated: CASSYLAGDDEQFF.

This clonotype came up a few times. The rearrangement uses TRBV20-1 and TRBJ1-1, with D possibly matching TRBD1 (5 bases). Looked up from germline, CDR1 is DFQATT and CDR2 is SNEGSKA (reference sequence). CDR3 length: 13 amino acids. V lost 0 bases and J 3 bases, leaving 8 bases between the germline ends. DNA of the CDR3: TGCAGTGCTAGAGATAGGGGATACACTGAAGCTTTCTTT. Encoded protein: CSARDRGYTEAFF.

The table lists this clonotype with many counts. The V gene is TRBV15, the J gene TRBJ2-7, with D possibly TRBD2 on 5 matching bases. CDR1 is LNHNV, CDR2 YYDKDF, per germline (reference sequence). The CDR3 spans 11 residues. Deletions cut 0 bases from V and 12 bases from J, with 9 bases between. The DNA of the CDR3 is TGTGCCACCAGCAGAGAACAGAGCGGGTACTTC. Translating it yields CATSREQSGYF.

This clonotype occurred a few times. The CDR3 sequence: CASKEEWSTGELFF. The CDR3 DNA sequence: TGTGCCAGTAAGGAGGAATGGAGCACCGGGGAGCTGTTTTTT. The chain uses TRBV19 and TRBJ2-2; TRBD2 might be the D (5 bases). Germline V CDR1 and CDR2: LNHDA, SQIVND (reference sequence). The CDR3 loop spans 14 amino acids. The V end lost 7 bases, the J end lost 4 bases, and 13 bases lay between the germline ends.

The chain combines TRBV29-1 with TRBJ2-5, with D perhaps matching TRBD1 or TRBD2 (6 bases each). The V end was cut by 6 bases, the J end by 9 bases, with 20 bases between. CDR3 length equals 13 residues. From germline, CDR1 is SQVTM and CDR2 ANQGSEA. The CDR3: CSVHTGTPGAQYF. The CDR3 region has the DNA TGCAGCGTACACACCGGGACACCGGGGGCCCAGTACTTC. The whole variable domain, remainder taken from reference TRBV29-1 and TRBJ2-5, is SAVISQKPSRDICQRGTSLTIQCQVDSQVTMMFWYRQQPGQSLTLIATANQGSEATYESGFVIDKFPISRPNLTFSTLTVSNMSPEDSSIYLCSVHTGTPGAQYFGPGTRLLVL.

This sequence joins TRBV6-1 and TRBJ1-1; no firm D call. The CDR3 contains 13 residues. In germline, CDR1 is MNHNS, CDR2 SASEGT. Trimming shortened V by 2 bases and J by 1 base, and 5 bases separated the two germline ends. CDR3 amino acids: CASSEMANTEAFF. CDR3 nucleotides: TGTGCCAGCAGTGAAATGGCGAACACTGAAGCTTTCTTT.

There are many counts of this clonotype. The V call is TRBV12-3 or TRBV12-4, the J call TRBJ2-2; 7 positions agree with TRBD1. V gave up 3 bases and J gave up 5 bases; unmatched junction bases: 3. This CDR3 is 14 amino acids long. This CDR3 is CASSLTGKTGELFF. CDR3 DNA sequence: TGTGCCAGCAGTTTGACAGGGAAAACCGGGGAGCTGTTTTTT.